This T cell receptor (beta chain) is from a study of PD-L1 blockade in urothelial cancer. As for the study in general: Between 0 and 3 chemotherapy regimens preceded treatment for each patient.

Clones were read by immunoSEQ multiplex PCR, and TCRdb kept only the in-frame ones, dropping some. Of under 90,000 clones in the sample, 90% to 95% were seen once. The diagnosis in patients was locally advanced or metastatic urothelial carcinoma. The germline V gene has CDR1 GTSNPN and CDR2 SVGIG (reference sequence). This CDR3 has 13 amino acids. V trimming: 8 bases; J trimming: 5 bases; junction bases outside the gene matches: 4. The TCR sequence derives from a man between 60 and 70 years old with urothelial cancer. This chain links TRBV30 with TRBJ2-5; 14 positions match TRBD2. This specimen consisted of PBMCs, obtained around atezolizumab (anti-PD-L1) treatment. In nucleotides, the CDR3 is TGTGCCGGACTAGCGGGAGGTTCGGAGACCCAGTACTTC. Its protein is CAGLAGGSETQYF.